This T cell receptor beta chain was sequenced for a study of T cell repertoires in cytomegalovirus infection. The CDR3 is 17 amino acids. V shed 8 bases, J shed 3 bases, and the junction held 18 bases outside the gene matches. Germline values: CDR1 SEHNR, CDR2 FQNEAQ (reference sequence). TCRdb passed the reads through MiXCR, listing each CDR3 protein once. The data hold fewer than 1,000,000 distinct CDR3 sequences, with roughly 30% observed a single time. This clonotype was counted many times. Its antigen is not known. The sequences come from cultured CD8+ T cells from PBMCs, collected from culture after CMV antigen stimulation. The rearrangement links TRBV7-9 to TRBJ1-1; TRBD1 matches at 7 bases. The TCR originated in a human donor in good health (CMV status not recorded). Some clones in this sample may be carry-over from other donors' samples. The CDR3 sequence is CASLGRSRGQGDTEAFF. The CDR3 DNA is TGTGCCAGCTTGGGACGAAGTCGGGGCCAGGGGGACACTGAAGCTTTCTTT.